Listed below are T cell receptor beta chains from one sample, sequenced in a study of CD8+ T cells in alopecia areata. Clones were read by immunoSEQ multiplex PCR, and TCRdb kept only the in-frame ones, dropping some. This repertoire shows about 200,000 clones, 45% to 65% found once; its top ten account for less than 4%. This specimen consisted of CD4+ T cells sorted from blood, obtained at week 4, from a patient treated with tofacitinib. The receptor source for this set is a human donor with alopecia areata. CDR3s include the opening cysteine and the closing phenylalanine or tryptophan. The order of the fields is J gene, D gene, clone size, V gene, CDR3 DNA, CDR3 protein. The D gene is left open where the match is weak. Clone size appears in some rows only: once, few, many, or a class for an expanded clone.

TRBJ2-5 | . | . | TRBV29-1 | TGCAGCGTCCGTCAGGGGGGGAGAGAGACCCAGTACTTC | CSVRQGGRETQYF
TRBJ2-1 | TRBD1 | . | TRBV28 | TGTGCCAGCAGTTTTCGGCTCGGAAAACAGGGGCTGGGAACCTACAATGAGCAGTTCTTC | CASSFRLGKQGLGTYNEQFF
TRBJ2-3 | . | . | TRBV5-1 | TGCGCCAGCAGCGTGGGACATAGCACAGATACGCAGTATTTT | CASSVGHSTDTQYF
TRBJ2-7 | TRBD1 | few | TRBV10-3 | TGTGCCATCAGGATTCGACAGGGCTCCTACGAGCAGTACTTC | CAIRIRQGSYEQYF
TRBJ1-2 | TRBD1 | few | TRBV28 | TGTGCCAGCAGGTCTCAGGGGGCGATGTCCTATGGCTACACCTTC | CASRSQGAMSYGYTF
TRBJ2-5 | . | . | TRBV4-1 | TGCGCCAGCAGCCCTTCTAGCGTCCAAGAGACCCAGTACTTC | CASSPSSVQETQYF
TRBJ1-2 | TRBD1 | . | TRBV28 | TGTGCCAGCAGTTTGGGACAGGTGAACTATGGCTACACCTTC | CASSLGQVNYGYTF
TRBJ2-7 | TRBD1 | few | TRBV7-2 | TGTGCCAGCAGCTCCCCGGGACAGAGCTCCTACGAGCAGTACTTC | CASSSPGQSSYEQYF
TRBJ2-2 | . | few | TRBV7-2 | TGTGCCAGCAGCTTAGTGCGCTCCACCGGGGAGCTGTTTTTT | CASSLVRSTGELFF
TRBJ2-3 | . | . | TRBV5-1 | TGCGCCAGCTTATCTGGGAACATCCGCACAGATACGCAGTATTTT | CASLSGNIRTDTQYF
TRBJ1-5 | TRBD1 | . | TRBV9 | TGTGCCAGCAGCGTAAGAACAGGGGGAAAGGTAAATCAGCCCCAGCATTTT | CASSVRTGGKVNQPQHF
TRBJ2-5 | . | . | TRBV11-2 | TGTGCCAGCAGCCGGGGGCGGGCTGAGACCCAGTACTTC | CASSRGRAETQYF
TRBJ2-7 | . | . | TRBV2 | TGTGCCAGCACTTACGAACGGGGCGACGAGCAGTACTTC | CASTYERGDEQYF